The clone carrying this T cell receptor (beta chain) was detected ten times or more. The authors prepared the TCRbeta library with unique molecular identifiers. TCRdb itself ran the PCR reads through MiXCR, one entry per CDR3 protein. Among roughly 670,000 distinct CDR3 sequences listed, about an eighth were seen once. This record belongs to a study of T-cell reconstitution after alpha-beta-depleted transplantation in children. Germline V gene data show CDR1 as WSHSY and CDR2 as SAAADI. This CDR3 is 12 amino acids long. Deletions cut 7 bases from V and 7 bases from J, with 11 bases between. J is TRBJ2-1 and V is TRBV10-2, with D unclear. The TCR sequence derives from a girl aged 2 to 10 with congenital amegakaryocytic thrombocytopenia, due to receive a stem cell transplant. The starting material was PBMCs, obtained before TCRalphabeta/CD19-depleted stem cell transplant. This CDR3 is CASNHMENEQFF. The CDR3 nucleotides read TGCGCCAGCAACCACATGGAGAATGAGCAGTTCTTC.